This TCR beta chain was identified in a study of tissue T cells after allogeneic stem cell transplantation. About the study: Patients with graft-versus-host disease had grafts: several unmodified, three CD34-selected and T-cell-depleted. Pathologist review favored tissue samples showing histologically apparent lymphocytes.

Trimming left V 4 bases short and J 8 bases short, with 10 bases between. Germline lookup yields CDR1 KGHDR and CDR2 SFDVKD. The length of the CDR3 is 12 residues. This clone occurred once. This table comes from immunoSEQ multiplex PCR, and its TCRdb copy is limited to in-frame clones, with some not included. Among approximately 2,900 clones listed, approximately 64% were seen once. Enrolled prospectively were adult allogeneic hematopoietic cell transplant recipients whose graft-versus-host disease was steroid-refractory. Gastrointestinal graft-versus-host disease was present in all patients, each treated with several therapy lines. GI sites, liver, skin and spleen were taken after median 9.75 post-mortem hours.

The gene calls are TRBV24-1 and TRBJ1-2; D gene unclear. The source of this sequence is a male patient aged 60 or older with steroid-refractory graft-versus-host disease after an allogeneic stem cell transplant. Certain T cells may be donor cells from the graft. Sequenced here: descending colon tissue, sampled at autopsy. The CDR3 nucleotides are TGTGCCACCAGTGACCCCGTCGAGGGCTACACCTTC. This translates into CATSDPVEGYTF.